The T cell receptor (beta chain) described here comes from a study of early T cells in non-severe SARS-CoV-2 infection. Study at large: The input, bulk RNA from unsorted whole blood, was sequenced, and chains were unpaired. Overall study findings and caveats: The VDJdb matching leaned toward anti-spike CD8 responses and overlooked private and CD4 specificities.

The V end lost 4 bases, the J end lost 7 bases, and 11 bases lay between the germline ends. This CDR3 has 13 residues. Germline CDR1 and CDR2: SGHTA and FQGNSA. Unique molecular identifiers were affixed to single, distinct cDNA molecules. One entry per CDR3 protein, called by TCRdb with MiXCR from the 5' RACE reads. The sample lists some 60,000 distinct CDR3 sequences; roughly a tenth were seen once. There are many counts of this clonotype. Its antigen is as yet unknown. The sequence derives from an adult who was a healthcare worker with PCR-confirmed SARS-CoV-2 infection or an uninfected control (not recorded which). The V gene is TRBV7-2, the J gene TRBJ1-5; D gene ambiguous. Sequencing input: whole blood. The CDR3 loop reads CASSSTREQPQHF. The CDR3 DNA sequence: TGTGCCAGCAGCTCAACACGTGAGCAGCCCCAGCATTTT.